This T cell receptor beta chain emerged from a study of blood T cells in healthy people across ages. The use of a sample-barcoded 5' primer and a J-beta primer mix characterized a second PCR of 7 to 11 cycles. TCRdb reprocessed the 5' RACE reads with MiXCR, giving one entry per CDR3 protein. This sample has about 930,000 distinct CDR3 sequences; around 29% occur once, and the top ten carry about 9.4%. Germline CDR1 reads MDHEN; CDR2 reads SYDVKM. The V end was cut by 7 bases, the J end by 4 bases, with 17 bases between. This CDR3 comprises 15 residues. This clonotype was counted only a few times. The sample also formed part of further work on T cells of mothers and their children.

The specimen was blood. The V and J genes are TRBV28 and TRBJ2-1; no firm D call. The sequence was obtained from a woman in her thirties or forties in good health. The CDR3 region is CASTSGSQGYNEQFF. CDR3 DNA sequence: TGTGCCAGCACTTCGGGCTCTCAAGGGTACAATGAGCAGTTCTTC.